This T cell receptor beta chain comes out of a study of cytomegalovirus exposure and HLA in healthy donors (dated by TCRdb to about 2017). With regard to the full study: According to an earlier analysis of 450 to 650 of the donors, about 170 million T cells yielded 120 million or so unique TCR beta sequences and approximately 300 Gb of sequence data. Of the 398 genotyped donors, about 80% fell in the genetic ancestry cluster associated with self-reported Caucasian donors. An earlier analysis of a few hundred of the donors applied high-throughput TCR beta sequencing to assess whether each TCR beta V gene segment acted as functional or pseudogenic. Every discovery cohort repertoire had been produced on one sequencing platform. Because of strong linkage in the cohort, roughly five DR-DQ haplotypes were treated as single units for association and clustering. A separate validation cohort of roughly 130 different subjects was used in addition to the roughly 720-subject first cohort. A later analysis re-analyzed previously published TCR beta repertoires from 666 donors and added high-resolution HLA genotyping to study TCR occurrence patterns. A later genetic analysis used genome-wide SNP genotypes for about three fifths of the roughly 700 donors, treating that subset as a discovery cohort. Among around 400 genotyped donors of the cohort, an average of approximately 200,000 unique TCR beta nucleotide sequences was sequenced per donor, of which roughly 18% were non-productive. Using immunosequencing, the study profiled T cell repertoires from around 680 subjects and related those repertoires to cytomegalovirus serostatus. Rather than drawing on any new phenotypic data, the later analysis identified candidate immune exposures from TCR beta sequences and the way those sequences occurred across donors. Class I and class II HLA loci were covered by the typing at four-digit resolution. Alongside the repertoire data, information on donor age, sex, ethnicity and CMV serostatus was compiled. Typing coverage varied by locus: roughly 629-630 donors for A, B, C, DRB1 and DQB1; some 520 for DQA1; over 600 for DPA1; approximately 450 for DPB1. The study was designed to test whether signatures of past pathogen exposure could be identified by cataloging public T cell receptors. The study combined high-throughput TCR immunosequencing, statistical association of individual TCRs with disease status, and machine learning to predict cytomegalovirus infection status. An early release that covered some 630 HLA-typed donors contained around 300 gigabases of sequencing data and roughly 84 million unique TCR sequences. What the authors observed across the whole study: The classifier was reported to diagnose cytomegalovirus status with high specificity and sensitivity in both the original cohort and the validation cohort. In a later genetic analysis, fewer N-insertions in productive TCRs were reported among donors in an Asian-associated ancestry cluster than the roughly 700-donor mean. Because counts were too low, about 17 rarely observed V segments, including chromosome 9 orphons, were excluded from the earlier analysis of several hundred of the donors. When HLA alleles, especially DR and DQ, strongly co-occurred, attributing TCR associations to individual alleles was difficult. A later analysis associated 15,000 or so TCR beta sequences with specific HLA alleles at a false discovery rate of 0.05. The authors suggested that the approach could potentially be extended to other disease states and immunological phenotypes. In an earlier analysis of fewer than 750 of the donors, most TCR beta V segments were observed in productive rearrangements about 90% or about 30% of the time, broadly matching IMGT annotations. Most TCR sequences were seen in very few donors, while some public TCRs were found in many individuals. CMV serostatus was the only immune exposure information available for the cohort. According to a later analysis, TCR association rates differed among HLA loci, with DRB1 alleles showing the most associated TCRs and HLA-C alleles showing the fewest. A total of 150 or so TCR beta chains were listed by the study as associated with cytomegalovirus. A cluster of highly shared sequence variants was judged likely to be a technical artifact of the sequencing pipeline. A further reported finding was that TCR beta sequences accurately predicted the HLA-A and HLA-B alleles for most subjects in the first cohort. A few of the identified cytomegalovirus-associated TCR beta chains were confirmed in vitro to be specific for cytomegalovirus antigens. Most CMV-associated TCR beta chains appeared to be HLA-restricted in a later analysis, and the HLA associations seemed to be driven largely by CMV exposure. A later genetic analysis associated a missense DCLRE1C variant with V-gene and J-gene trimming of TCR beta chains, and an independent cohort replicated the association. Only TCR beta chains were sequenced in this cohort, and the absence of alpha or paired-chain data limited detectable features. According to a later analysis, parvovirus B19, influenza, CMV and Epstein-Barr virus appeared linked to several top co-occurrence clusters. Some IMGT-functional V segments, including TRBV6-2 and TRBV6-3, could not be distinguished by the 87-base-pair reads and were therefore excluded. A later analysis found that HLA-associated TCR beta chains were more clonally expanded and had lower generation probabilities than equally common non-associated chains. Linkage disequilibrium might explain the correlated functional status among segregating V segments, but an unknown experimental factor could not be excluded. Presence/absence analyses assumed roughly uniform sequencing depth across donors, an assumption that may not hold. HLA typing was unavailable for some donors at each locus, so association tests used only the typed subset.

Receptor amplification or capture employed the immunoSEQ multiplex PCR assay. The multiplex PCR relied on a mix of 60 forward primers for TCR Vbeta segments and 13 reverse primers for TCR Jbeta segments. Amplification of the CDR3 region of rearranged TCR beta genes was performed with a multiplex PCR assay on genomic DNA. Amplified TCR beta libraries were sequenced as 87-base-pair reads on the Illumina HiSeq System. The paper's data handling went like this. Across the 500 to 750 repertoires, a later analysis counted tens of millions of unique TCR beta chains, some 11 million of which were shared by at least two donors. To remove PCR and sequencing errors, raw reads were error-corrected and collapsed into unique sequences using a nearest-neighbor algorithm that merged closely related sequences. Alignment of CDR3 sequences to IMGT reference sequences was used to assign V, D and J gene segments. For a sequence to be retained, a match of at least six nucleotides to both a V gene segment and a J gene segment was required. A rearrangement was called productive if the CDR3 had no stop codons and remained in frame with V and J, and every other rearrangement was called non-productive. CDR3 was defined by IMGT convention, running from the second conserved V-encoded cysteine to the conserved J-encoded phenylalanine. The earlier analysis of around 640 of the donors excluded sequences that lacked an unambiguous match to a single V gene segment. In an earlier analysis of some 590 of the donors, V segments were called functional above 56.7% productive rearrangements and were called segregating when the between-donor standard deviation exceeded 5%. A statistical classification framework was built for diagnosing cytomegalovirus status from the catalog of TCR beta chain sequences. V and J gene assignment, in a later analysis, came from comparing TCR nucleotide sequences with IMGT/GENE-DB human TR gene sequences. A later analysis assigned CDR3 sequences and most-parsimonious VDJ recombination scenarios with the TCRdist pipeline. In a later analysis, every TCR beta chain was defined by the combination of its CDR3 amino acid sequence and its V-gene family, and reads without a unique V-gene family were dropped. To address suspected cross-contamination and a sequencing artifact, a later analysis removed a few hundred highly shared, low-generation-probability nucleotide sequences. A later analysis calculated a clonal expansion index for each public chain from normalized within-repertoire ranks of inferred template counts. A later analysis computed generation probabilities with a VDJ recombination model fitted to out-of-frame rearrangements, and checked the results against IGoR. In a later analysis, TCR-TCR, TCR-HLA and TCR-CMV co-occurrence was scored with hypergeometric tests, and a repertoire-size bias correction was applied to TCR pairs. To estimate false discovery rates, a later analysis permuted the HLA or CMV assignments 20 times. A later analysis grouped co-occurring TCRs with DBSCAN, adding TCRdist sequence similarity when clustering within HLA-allele-positive subsets. Co-occurrence clustering excluded repertoires with fewer than 30,000 or more than 120,000 public chains, plus five with anomalous nucleotide sharing. TCRdb retrieved this table from immuneACCESS and kept in-frame rearrangements only. Not all clones are present; in checked studies, unresolved V genes account for under half, and no reason is known for the remainder. Clone size and the V and J calls come from that table; the DNA yielded D and trimming. The sample yields around 93,000 clones; less than 80% were counted once. 5.9% of the sample is held by the ten biggest clonotypes.

With regard to this clone: Its antigen is currently not known. Base qualities were left out, and no much larger clone turns up one base away.

The cohort comprised more than 550 healthy bone marrow donors. At the time of sampling, every cohort member was nominally healthy, though immune exposures that went unrecorded were likely present. The donor tested CMV seropositive and was one of the 289 seropositive cohort members. A peripheral blood sample was collected from each donor, and TCR beta sequencing was performed on peripheral blood mononuclear cells. Genomic DNA was extracted from the blood cell samples with the Qiagen DNeasy Blood Extraction Kit. There are 12 amino acids in the CDR3, from cysteine to phenylalanine inclusive. The retained sequence is limited to the CDR3, 36 bases, with the frame set at the first base. The germline V gene gives CDR1 as SGDLS and CDR2 as YYNGEE. V is clipped by 0 bases and J by 8 bases, and the sequence between their germline boundaries is 8 bases long.

This receptor was identified in a boy under 18 in good health and CMV-seropositive. The sample comprised PBMCs. This chain is built from TRBV9 and TRBJ1-2, and the D gene may be TRBD1, 5 bases matching. The CDR3 reads CASSVAGNGYTF. The nucleotides are TGTGCCAGCAGCGTAGCAGGGAACGGCTACACCTTC. Beyond the CDR3, the reference TRBV9 and TRBJ1-2 genes provide the residues; the full variable domain reads: DSGVTQTPKHLITATGQRVTLRCSPRSGDLSVYWYQQSLDQGLQFLIQYYNGEERAKGNILERFSAQQFPDLHSELNLSSLELGDSALYFCASSVAGNGYTFGSGTRLTVV.